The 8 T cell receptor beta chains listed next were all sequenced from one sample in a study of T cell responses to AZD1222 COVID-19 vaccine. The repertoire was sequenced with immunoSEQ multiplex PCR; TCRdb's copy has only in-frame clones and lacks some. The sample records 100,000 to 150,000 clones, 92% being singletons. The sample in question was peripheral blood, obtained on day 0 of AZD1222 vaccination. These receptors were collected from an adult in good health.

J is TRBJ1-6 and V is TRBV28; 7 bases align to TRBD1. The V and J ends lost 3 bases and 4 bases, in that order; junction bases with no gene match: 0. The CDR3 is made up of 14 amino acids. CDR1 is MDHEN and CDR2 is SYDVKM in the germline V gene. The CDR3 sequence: CASSLGQYNSPLHF. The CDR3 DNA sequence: TGTGCCAGCAGTTTGGGACAGTATAATTCACCCCTCCACTTT.

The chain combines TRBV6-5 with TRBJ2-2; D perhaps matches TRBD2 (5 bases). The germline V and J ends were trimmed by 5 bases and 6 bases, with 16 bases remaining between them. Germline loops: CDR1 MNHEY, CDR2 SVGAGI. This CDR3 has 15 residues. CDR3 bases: TGTGCCAGCAGTCGGCGGACTGGAGTGGCCGGGGAGCTGTTTTTT. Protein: CASSRRTGVAGELFF.

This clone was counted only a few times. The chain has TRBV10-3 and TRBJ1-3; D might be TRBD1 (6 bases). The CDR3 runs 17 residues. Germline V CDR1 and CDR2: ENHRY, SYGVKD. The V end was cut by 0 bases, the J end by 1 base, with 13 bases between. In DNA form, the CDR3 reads TGTGCCATCAGTGAGTCGACGCTAAGGGGGTCTGGAAACACCATATATTTT. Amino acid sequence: CAISESTLRGSGNTIYF.

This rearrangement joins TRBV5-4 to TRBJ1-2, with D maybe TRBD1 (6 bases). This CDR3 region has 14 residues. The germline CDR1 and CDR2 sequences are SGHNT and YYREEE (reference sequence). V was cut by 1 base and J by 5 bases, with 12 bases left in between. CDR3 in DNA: TGTGCCAGCAGCTTGAGAGGGCAGGGGTATGGCTACACCTTC. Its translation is CASSLRGQGYGYTF.

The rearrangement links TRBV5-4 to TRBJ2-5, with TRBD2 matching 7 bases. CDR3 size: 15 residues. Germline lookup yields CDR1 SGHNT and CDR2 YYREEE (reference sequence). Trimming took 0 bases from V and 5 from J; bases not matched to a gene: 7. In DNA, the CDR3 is TGTGCCAGCAGCTTGGCGCTAGCGGTTGGGGAGACCCAGTACTTC. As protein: CASSLALAVGETQYF. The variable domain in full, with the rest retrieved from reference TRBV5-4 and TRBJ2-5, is ETGVTQSPTHLIKTRGQQVTLRCSSQSGHNTVSWYQQALGQGPQFIFQYYREEENGRGNFPPRFSGLQFPNYSSELNVNALELDDSALYLCASSLALAVGETQYFGPGTRLLVL.

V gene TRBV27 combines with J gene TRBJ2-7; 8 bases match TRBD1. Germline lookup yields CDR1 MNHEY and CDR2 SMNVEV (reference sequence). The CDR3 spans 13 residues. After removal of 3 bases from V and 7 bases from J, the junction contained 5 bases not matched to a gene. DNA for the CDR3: TGTGCCAGCAGTTTGGGGACAGGTTTGGAGCAGTACTTC. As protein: CASSLGTGLEQYF.

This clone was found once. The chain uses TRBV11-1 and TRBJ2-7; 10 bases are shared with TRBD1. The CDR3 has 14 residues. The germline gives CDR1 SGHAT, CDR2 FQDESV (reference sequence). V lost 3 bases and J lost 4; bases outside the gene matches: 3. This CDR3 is CASSFQGQGYEQYV. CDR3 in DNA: TGTGCCAGCAGCTTCCAGGGACAGGGGTACGAGCAGTACGTC.

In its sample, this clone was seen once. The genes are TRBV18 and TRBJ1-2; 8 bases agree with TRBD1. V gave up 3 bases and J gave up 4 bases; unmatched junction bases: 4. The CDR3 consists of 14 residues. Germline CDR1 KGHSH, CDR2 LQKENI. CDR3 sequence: CASSPDRAGYGYTF. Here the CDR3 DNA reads TGTGCCAGCTCACCGGACAGGGCTGGCTATGGCTACACCTTC.